This T cell receptor (beta chain) was sequenced during a study of shared clonotypes between healthy human individuals. Concerning this clone itself: Its target is not known.

Adults of Caucasian background living in Nashville, Tennessee made up all donors. The ends lost 0 bases at V and 5 bases at J; junction bases unmatched: 13. This CDR3 region has 18 residues. This table comes from immunoSEQ multiplex PCR, and its TCRdb copy is limited to in-frame clones, with some not included. The sample has some 2.3 million clones; just over 90% are singletons. Study conclusions and caveats: Rarefaction demonstrated incomplete sorted-subset sequencing despite large depth.

The J gene is TRBJ2-1, the V gene TRBV23-1; 7 bases fit TRBD2. TRBV23-1 falls under the ORF class, with uncertain function. Sequencing was done on a sample of naive CD4+ T cells from PBMCs. Subset specified: CD45RA+ positively selected. This sequence originates from a man aged 18 to 30 in good health. Some clones in this sample may be carry-over from other donors' samples. DNA of the CDR3: TGCGCCAGCAGTCAATCTGCGGTATCGAGCGGGACTCACAATGAGCAGTTCTTC. Its protein product is CASSQSAVSSGTHNEQFF.